This T cell receptor (beta chain) was documented in a study of chemoradiotherapy in HPV16-positive cancers. Study overall: Candidate HPV-specific T-cell clones and common TCR motifs came from functional assays in a couple of HPV16-positive patients. Study results and caveats: Functional assays defining HPV-specific T cells used only a couple of HPV16-positive patients. Candidate HPV-specific clones and E7-related TCR motifs grew in tumor during treatment.

Repertoires were sampled repeatedly during chemoradiotherapy. V shed 10 bases and J shed 7 bases, with 20 bases lying between them. CDR1 and CDR2 from the germline V gene are MNHNY and SVGAGI (reference sequence). The CDR3 has 15 residues. This clone appeared once. Its matching antigen is unknown. TCRdb keeps only in-frame clones here, not all; method: immunoSEQ multiplex PCR. The sample includes under 70,000 clones, 90% of them seen just once. The origin of this receptor is a human donor with HPV-associated anogenital cancer. Here the sequenced sample was blood, taken from a patient who underwent chemoradiotherapy. The chain joins TRBV6-6 to TRBJ1-6; TRBD1 is a possible D gene (6 bases). The CDR3: CAILVPDSPNSPLHF. Here the CDR3 DNA reads TGTGCCATTCTCGTTCCGGACAGCCCAAATTCACCCCTCCACTTT.